This T cell receptor (beta chain) emerged from a study of Ad26.COV2.S vaccination and SARS-CoV-2 variants. Treatment here: around 19 received Ad26.COV2.S at low or high dose, single or two shots; about 5 received placebo; per-sample allocation not given. Sample collection was performed on day 63 after the first vaccine or placebo injection. TCRdb's copy holds only in-frame clones and misses some; the assay was immunoSEQ multiplex PCR. The repertoire includes about 420,000 clones, around 89% of them detected once, and 3.6% sits in the top ten. The sample consisted of peripheral blood, taken in a trial of Ad26.COV2.S vaccine versus placebo. The source of this sequence is a person between 18 and 65 years old who received the Ad26.COV2.S COVID-19 vaccine or a placebo.

In DNA form, the CDR3 reads TGTGCCAGCAGCCTACTACTAGCGGGGGGGAAGACCCAGTACTTC. It is translated as CASSLLLAGGKTQYF. The rearrangement links TRBV5-6 to TRBJ2-5; 13 bases map to TRBD2. This CDR3 has 15 residues. Germline assignment: CDR1 SGHDT and CDR2 YYEEEE. V dropped 4 bases and J dropped 6; count of bases not matched to a gene: 6.